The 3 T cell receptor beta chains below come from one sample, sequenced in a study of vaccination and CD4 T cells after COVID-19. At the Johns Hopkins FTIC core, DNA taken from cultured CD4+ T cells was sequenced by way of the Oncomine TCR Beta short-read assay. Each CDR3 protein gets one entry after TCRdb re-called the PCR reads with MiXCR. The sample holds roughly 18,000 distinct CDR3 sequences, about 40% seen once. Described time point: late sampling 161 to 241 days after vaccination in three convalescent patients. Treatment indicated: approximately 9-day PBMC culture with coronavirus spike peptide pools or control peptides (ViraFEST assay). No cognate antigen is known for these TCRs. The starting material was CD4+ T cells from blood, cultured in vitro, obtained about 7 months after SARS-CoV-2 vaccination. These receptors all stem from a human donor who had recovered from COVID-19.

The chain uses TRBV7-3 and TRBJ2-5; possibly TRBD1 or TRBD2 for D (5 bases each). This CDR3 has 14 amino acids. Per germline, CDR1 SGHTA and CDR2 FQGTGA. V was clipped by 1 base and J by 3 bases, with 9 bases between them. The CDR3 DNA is TGTGCCAGCAGCTTAATGGGGGAAAAAGAGACCCAGTACTTC. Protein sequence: CASSLMGEKETQYF.

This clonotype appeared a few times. The CDR3 nucleotides are TGTGCCAGCAGTGGACAGGGTGGTAGCACTGAAGCTTTCTTT. It encodes CASSGQGGSTEAFF. This sequence joins TRBV6-1 and TRBJ1-1, with 7 bases identical to TRBD1. The CDR3 contains 14 residues. Germline-derived CDR1 and CDR2 are MNHNS and SASEGT. With 4 bases clipped from V and 4 bases from J, the junction kept 6 bases outside the gene matches.

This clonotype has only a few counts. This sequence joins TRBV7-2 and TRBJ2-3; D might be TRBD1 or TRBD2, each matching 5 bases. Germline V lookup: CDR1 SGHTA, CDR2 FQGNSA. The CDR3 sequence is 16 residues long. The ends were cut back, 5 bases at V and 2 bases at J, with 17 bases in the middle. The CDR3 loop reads CASSTAAGTPTDTQYF. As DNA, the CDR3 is TGTGCCAGCAGCACCGCCGCCGGGACCCCCACAGATACGCAGTATTTT.